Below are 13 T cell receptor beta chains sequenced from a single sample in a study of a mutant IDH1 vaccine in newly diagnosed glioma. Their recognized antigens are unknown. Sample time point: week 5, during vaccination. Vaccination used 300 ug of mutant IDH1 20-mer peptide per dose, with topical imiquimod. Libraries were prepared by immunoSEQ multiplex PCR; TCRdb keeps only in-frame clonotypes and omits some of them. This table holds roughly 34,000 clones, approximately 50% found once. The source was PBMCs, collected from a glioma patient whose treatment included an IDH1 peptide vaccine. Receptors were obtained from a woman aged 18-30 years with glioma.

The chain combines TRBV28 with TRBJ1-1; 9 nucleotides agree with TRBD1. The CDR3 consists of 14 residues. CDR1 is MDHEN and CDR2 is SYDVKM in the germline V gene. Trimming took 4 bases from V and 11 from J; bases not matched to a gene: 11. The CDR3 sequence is CASSSTGGVEVAFF. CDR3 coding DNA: TGTGCCAGCAGTTCTACAGGGGGCGTTGAGGTGGCTTTCTTT. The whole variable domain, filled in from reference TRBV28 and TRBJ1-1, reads DVKVTQSSRYLVKRTGEKVFLECVQDMDHENMFWYRQDPGLGLRLIYFSYDVKMKEKGDIPEGYSVSREKKERFSLILESASTNQTSMYLCASSSTGGVEVAFFGQGTRLTVV.

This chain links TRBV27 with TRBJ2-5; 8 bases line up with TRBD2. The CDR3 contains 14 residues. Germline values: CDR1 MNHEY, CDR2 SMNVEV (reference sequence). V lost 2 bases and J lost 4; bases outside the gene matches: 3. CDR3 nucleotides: TGTGCCAGCAGTTTAGCGGGAGGACGAGAGACCCAGTACTTC. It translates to CASSLAGGRETQYF.

The CDR3 reads CASSSRLWGSLNTEAFF. The CDR3 nucleotides are TGTGCCAGCAGTTCAAGGTTGTGGGGCAGCCTGAACACTGAAGCTTTCTTT. The V call is TRBV27, the J call TRBJ1-1, with D possibly being TRBD1 (5 bases). V was shortened by 4 bases and J by 0 bases, with 18 bases between the two germline ends. The CDR3 length is 17 residues. Looked up from germline, CDR1 is MNHEY and CDR2 is SMNVEV (reference sequence).

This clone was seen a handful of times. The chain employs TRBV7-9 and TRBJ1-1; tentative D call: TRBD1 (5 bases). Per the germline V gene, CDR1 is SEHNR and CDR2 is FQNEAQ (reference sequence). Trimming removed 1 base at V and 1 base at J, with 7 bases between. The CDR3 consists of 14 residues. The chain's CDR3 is CASSLDGGNTEAFF. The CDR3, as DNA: TGTGCCAGCAGCTTAGATGGGGGGAACACTGAAGCTTTCTTT. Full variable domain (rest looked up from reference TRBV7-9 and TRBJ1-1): DTGVSQNPRHKITKRGQNVTFRCDPISEHNRLYWYRQTLGQGPEFLTYFQNEAQLEKSRLLSDRFSAERPKGSFSTLEIQRTEQGDSAMYLCASSLDGGNTEAFFGQGTRLTVV.

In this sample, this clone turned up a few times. CDR3 nucleotides: TGTGCCAGCAGCGCCCCGACAGGGGGGGACACTGAAGCTTTCTTT. Amino acids: CASSAPTGGDTEAFF. V usage is TRBV9 and J usage is TRBJ1-1, with 9 positions matching TRBD1. The CDR3 has 15 residues. The V gene end was trimmed by 3 bases and the J gene end by 3 bases; junction bases not matched to a gene: 6. CDR1 is SGDLS, CDR2 YYNGEE, per germline.

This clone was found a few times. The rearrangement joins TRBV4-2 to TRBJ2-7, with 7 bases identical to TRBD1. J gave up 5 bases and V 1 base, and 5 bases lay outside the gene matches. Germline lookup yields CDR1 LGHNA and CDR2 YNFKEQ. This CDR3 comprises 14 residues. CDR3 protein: CASSQGDRENEQYF. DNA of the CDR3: TGTGCCAGCAGCCAAGGTGACAGGGAGAACGAGCAGTACTTC.

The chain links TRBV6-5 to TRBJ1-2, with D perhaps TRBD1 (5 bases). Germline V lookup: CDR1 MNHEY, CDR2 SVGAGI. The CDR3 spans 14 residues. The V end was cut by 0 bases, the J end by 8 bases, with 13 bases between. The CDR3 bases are TGTGCCAGCAGTTACTCAGGGGCAGGAGGAGGCTACACCTTC. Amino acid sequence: CASSYSGAGGGYTF.

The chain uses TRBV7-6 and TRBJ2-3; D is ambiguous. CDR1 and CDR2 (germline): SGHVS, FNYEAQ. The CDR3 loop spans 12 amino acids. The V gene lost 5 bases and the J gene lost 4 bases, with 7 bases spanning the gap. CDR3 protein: CASSNLADTQYF. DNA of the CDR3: TGTGCCAGCAGCAACTTAGCAGATACGCAGTATTTT.

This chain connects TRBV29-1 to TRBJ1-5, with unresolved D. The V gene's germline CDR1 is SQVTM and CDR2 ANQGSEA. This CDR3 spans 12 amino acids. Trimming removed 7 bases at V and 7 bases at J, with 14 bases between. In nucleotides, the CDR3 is TGCAGCGCCCTGAACCTCGGGCAGCCCCAGCATTTT. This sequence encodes CSALNLGQPQHF.

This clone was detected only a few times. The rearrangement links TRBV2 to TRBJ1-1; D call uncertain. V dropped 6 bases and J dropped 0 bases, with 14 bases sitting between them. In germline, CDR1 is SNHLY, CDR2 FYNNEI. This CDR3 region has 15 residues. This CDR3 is CASSRTGGLNTEAFF. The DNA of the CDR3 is TGTGCCAGCAGCCGGACGGGCGGATTGAACACTGAAGCTTTCTTT.

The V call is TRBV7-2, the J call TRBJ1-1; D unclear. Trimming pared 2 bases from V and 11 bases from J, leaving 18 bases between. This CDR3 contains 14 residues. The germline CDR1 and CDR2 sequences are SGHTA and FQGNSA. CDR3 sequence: CASSLPTASRVAFF. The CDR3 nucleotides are TGTGCCAGCAGCTTACCAACGGCGAGTAGGGTGGCTTTCTTT.

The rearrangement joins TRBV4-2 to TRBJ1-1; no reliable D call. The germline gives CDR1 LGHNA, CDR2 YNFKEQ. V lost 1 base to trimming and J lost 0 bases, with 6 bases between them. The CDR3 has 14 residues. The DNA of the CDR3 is TGTGCCAGCAGCCAAGGACGGGTGAACACTGAAGCTTTCTTT. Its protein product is CASSQGRVNTEAFF.

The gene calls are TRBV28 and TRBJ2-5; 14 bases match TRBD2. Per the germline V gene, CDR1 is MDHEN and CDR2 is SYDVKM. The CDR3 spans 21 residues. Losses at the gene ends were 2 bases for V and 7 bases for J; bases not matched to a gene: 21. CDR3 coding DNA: TGTGCCAGCAGTTTAATTCTTACCGGGACTAGCGGGAGCAGGGTTTTGGGGACCCAGTACTTC. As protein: CASSLILTGTSGSRVLGTQYF.